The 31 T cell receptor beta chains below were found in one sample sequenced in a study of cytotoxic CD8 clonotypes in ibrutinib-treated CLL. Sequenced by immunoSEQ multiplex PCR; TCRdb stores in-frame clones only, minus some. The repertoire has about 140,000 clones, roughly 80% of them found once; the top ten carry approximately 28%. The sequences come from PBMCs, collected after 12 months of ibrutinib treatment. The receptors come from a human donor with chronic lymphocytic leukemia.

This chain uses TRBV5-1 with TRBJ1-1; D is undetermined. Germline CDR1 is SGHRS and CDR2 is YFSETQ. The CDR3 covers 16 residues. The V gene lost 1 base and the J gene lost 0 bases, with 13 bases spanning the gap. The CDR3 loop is CASSLFLSQMNTEAFF. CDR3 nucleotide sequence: TGCGCCAGCAGCTTGTTTTTGTCGCAAATGAACACTGAAGCTTTCTTT.

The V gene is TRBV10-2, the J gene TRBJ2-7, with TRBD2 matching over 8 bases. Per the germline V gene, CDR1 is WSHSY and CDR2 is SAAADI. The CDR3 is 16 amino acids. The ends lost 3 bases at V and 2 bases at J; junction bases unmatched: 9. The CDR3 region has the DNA TGCGCCAGCAGTGATGTTGGCGGGGGGAGTCCCTACGAGCAGTACTTC. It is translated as CASSDVGGGSPYEQYF.

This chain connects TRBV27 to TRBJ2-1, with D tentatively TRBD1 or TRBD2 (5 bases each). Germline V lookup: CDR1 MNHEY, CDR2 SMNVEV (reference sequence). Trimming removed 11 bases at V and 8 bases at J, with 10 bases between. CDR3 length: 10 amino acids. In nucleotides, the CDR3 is TGTGCCGTGGGGGTTTATGAGCAGTTCTTC. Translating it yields CAVGVYEQFF.

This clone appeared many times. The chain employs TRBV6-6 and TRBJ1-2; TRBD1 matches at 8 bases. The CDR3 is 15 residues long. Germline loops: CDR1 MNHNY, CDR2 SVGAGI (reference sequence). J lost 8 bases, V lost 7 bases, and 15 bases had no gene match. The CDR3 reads CASKTAYRGLGGYTF. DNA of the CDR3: TGTGCCAGCAAAACAGCCTACAGGGGGTTAGGGGGCTACACCTTC.

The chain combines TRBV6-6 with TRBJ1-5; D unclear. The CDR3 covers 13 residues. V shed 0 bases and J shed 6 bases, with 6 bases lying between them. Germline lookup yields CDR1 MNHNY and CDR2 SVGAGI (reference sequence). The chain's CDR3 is CASSYSGPQPQHF. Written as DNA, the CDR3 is TGTGCCAGCAGTTACTCTGGGCCTCAGCCCCAGCATTTT.

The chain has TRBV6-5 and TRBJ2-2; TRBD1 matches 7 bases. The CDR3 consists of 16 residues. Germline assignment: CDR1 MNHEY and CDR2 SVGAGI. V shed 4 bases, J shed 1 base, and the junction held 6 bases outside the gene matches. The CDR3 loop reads CASSLHRGENTGELFF. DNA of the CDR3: TGTGCCAGCAGTTTACACAGGGGAGAGAACACCGGGGAGCTGTTTTTT.

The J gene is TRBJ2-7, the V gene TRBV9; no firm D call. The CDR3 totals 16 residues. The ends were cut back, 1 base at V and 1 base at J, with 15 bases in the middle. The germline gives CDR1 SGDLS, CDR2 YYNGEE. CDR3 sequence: CASSVIPSLGSYEQYF. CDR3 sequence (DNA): TGTGCCAGCAGCGTAATACCGAGCCTTGGTTCCTACGAGCAGTACTTC. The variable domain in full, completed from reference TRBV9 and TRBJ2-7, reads DSGVTQTPKHLITATGQRVTLRCSPRSGDLSVYWYQQSLDQGLQFLIQYYNGEERAKGNILERFSAQQFPDLHSELNLSSLELGDSALYFCASSVIPSLGSYEQYFGPGTRLTVT.

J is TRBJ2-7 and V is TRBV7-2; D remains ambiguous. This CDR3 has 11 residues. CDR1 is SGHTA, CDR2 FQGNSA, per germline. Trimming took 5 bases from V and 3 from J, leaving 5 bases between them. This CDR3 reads CASSVYYEQYF. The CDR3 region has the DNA TGTGCCAGCAGCGTTTACTACGAGCAGTACTTC.

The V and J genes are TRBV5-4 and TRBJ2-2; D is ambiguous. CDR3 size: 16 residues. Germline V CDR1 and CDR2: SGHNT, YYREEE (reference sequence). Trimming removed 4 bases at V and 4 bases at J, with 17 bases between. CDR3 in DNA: TGTGCCAGCAGCAAACCGGGCCCAGAATTCACCGGGGAGCTGTTTTTT. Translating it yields CASSKPGPEFTGELFF.

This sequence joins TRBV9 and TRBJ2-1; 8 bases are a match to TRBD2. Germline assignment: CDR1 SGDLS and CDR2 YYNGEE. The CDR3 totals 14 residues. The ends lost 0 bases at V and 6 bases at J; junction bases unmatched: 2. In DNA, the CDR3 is TGTGCCAGCAGCGTAGCGGGAGGGCCCAATGAGCAGTTCTTC. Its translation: CASSVAGGPNEQFF. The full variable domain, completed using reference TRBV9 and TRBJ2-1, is DSGVTQTPKHLITATGQRVTLRCSPRSGDLSVYWYQQSLDQGLQFLIQYYNGEERAKGNILERFSAQQFPDLHSELNLSSLELGDSALYFCASSVAGGPNEQFFGPGTRLTVL.

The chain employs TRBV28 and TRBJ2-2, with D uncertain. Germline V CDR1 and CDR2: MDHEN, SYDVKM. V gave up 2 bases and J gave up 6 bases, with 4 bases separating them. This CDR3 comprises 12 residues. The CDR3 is CASSLLAGELFF. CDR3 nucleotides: TGTGCCAGCAGTTTACTCGCCGGGGAGCTGTTTTTT.

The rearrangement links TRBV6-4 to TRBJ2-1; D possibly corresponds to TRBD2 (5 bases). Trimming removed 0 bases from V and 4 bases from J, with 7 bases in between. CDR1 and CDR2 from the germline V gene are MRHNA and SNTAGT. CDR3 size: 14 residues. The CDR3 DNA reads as TGTGCCAGCAGTGACTCCAGCGGTTACAATGAGCAGTTCTTC. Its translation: CASSDSSGYNEQFF.

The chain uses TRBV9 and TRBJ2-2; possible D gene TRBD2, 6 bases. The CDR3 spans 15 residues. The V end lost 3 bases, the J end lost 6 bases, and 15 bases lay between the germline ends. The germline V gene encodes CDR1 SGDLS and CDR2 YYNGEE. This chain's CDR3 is CASSASSVRAGELFF. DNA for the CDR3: TGTGCCAGCAGCGCCTCTAGCGTTAGGGCCGGGGAGCTGTTTTTT.

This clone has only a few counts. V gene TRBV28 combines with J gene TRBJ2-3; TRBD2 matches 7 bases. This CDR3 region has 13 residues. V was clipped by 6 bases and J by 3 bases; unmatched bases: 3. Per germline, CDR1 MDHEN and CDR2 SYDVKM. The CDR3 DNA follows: TGTGCCAGCAGGAAACTAGCGACAGATACGCAGTATTTT. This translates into CASRKLATDTQYF.

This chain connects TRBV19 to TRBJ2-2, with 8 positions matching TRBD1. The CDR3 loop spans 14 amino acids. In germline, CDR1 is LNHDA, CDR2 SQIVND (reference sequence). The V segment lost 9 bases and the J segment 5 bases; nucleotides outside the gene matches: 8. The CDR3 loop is CASDPRGQTGELFF. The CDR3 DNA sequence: TGTGCCAGCGATCCCAGGGGGCAGACCGGGGAGCTGTTTTTT.

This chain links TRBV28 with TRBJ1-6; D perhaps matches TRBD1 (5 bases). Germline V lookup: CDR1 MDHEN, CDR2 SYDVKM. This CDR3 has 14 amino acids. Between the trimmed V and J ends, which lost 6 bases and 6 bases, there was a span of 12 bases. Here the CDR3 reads CASSPGHTNSPLHF. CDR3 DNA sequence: TGTGCCAGCAGCCCAGGACACACTAATTCACCCCTCCACTTT.

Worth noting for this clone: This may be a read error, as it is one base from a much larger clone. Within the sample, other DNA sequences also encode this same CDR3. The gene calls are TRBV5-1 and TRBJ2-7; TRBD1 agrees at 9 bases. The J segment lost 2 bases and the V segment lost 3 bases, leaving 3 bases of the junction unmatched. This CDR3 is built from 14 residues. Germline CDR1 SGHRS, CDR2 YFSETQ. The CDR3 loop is CASSWTGVPYEQYF. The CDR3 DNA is TGCGCCAGCAGCTGGACAGGGGTTCCCTACGAGCAGTACTTC. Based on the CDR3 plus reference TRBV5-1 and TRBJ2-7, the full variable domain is KAGVTQTPRYLIKTRGQQVTLSCSPISGHRSVSWYQQTPGQGLQFLFEYFSETQRNKGNFPGRFSGRQFSNSRSEMNVSTLELGDSALYLCASSWTGVPYEQYFGPGTRLTVT.

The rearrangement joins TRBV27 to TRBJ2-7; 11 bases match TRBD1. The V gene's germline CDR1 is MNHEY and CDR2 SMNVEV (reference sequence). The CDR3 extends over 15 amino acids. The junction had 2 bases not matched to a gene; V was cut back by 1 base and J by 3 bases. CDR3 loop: CASSLYGTGGYEQYF. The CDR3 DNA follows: TGTGCCAGCAGTTTATACGGGACAGGGGGCTACGAGCAGTACTTC.

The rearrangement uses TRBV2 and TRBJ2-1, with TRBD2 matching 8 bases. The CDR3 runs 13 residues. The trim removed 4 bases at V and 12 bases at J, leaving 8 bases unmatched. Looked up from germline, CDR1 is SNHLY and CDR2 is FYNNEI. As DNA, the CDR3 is TGTGCCAGCAGTGCACTCCGCGGGGGGTGGCAGTTCTTC. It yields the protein CASSALRGGWQFF.

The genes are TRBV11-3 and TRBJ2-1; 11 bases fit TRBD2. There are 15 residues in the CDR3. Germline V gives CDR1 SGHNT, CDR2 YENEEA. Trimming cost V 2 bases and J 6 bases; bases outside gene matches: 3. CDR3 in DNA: TGTGCCAGCAGCTTAATACTAGCGGGAGCCAATGAGCAGTTCTTC. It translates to CASSLILAGANEQFF.

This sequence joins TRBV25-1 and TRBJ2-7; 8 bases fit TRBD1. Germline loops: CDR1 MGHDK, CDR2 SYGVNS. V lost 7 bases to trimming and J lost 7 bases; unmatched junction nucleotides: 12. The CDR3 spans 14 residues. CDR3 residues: CASTGQGGLGEQYF. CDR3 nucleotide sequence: TGTGCCAGCACTGGACAGGGCGGGTTAGGAGAGCAGTACTTC.

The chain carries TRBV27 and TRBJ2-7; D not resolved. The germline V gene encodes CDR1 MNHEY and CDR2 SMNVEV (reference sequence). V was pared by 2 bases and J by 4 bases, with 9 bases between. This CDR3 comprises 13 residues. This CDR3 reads CASSLTDGYEQYF. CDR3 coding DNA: TGTGCCAGCAGTTTAACGGACGGTTACGAGCAGTACTTC.

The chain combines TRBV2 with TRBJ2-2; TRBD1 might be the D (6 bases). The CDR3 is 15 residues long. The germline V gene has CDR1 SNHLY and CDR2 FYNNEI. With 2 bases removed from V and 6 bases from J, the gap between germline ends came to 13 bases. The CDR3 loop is CASSELARGAGELFF. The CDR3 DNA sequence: TGTGCCAGCAGTGAACTGGCCAGGGGCGCCGGGGAGCTGTTTTTT.

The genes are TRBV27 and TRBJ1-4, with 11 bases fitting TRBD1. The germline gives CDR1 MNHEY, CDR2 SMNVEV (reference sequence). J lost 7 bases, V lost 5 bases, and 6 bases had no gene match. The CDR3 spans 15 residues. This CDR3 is CASSRPGQGGEKLFF. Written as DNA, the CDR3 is TGTGCCAGCAGTAGACCGGGACAGGGGGGTGAAAAACTGTTTTTT.

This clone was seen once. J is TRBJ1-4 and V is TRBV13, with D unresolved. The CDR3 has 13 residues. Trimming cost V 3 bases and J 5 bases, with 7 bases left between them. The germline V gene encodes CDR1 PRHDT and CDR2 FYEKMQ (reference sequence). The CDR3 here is CASSLVGNEKLFF. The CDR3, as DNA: TGTGCCAGCAGCTTGGTGGGGAATGAAAAACTGTTTTTT.

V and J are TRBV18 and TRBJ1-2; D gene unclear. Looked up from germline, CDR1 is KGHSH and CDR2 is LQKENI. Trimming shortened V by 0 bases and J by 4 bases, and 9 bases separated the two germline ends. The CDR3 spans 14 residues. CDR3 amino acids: CASSPPSSRYGYTF. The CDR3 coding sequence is TGTGCCAGCTCACCACCTTCCAGCCGCTATGGCTACACCTTC.

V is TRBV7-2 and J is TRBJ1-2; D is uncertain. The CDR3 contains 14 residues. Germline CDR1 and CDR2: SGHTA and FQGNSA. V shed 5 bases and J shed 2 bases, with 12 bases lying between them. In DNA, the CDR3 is TGTGCCAGCAGCCCTGTGGCCTCAAACTATGGCTACACCTTC. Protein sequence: CASSPVASNYGYTF.

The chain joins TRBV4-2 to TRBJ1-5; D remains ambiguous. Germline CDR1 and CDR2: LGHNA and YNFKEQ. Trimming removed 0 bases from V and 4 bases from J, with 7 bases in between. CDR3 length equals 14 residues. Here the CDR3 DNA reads TGTGCCAGCAGCCAAGATCAAGGAAATCAGCCCCAGCATTTT. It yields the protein CASSQDQGNQPQHF.

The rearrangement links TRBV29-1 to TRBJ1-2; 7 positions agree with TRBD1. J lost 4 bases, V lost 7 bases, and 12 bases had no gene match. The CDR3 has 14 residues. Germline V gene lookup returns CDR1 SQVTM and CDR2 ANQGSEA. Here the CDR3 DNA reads TGCAGCGCAGAGAGAAACAGGGGCCTCTATGGCTACACCTTC. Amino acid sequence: CSAERNRGLYGYTF.

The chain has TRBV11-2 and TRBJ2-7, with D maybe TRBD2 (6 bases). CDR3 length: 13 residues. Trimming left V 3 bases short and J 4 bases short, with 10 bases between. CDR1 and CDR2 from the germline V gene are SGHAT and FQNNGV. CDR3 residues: CASSFPSVYEQYF. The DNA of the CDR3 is TGTGCCAGCAGCTTCCCTAGCGTTTACGAGCAGTACTTC.

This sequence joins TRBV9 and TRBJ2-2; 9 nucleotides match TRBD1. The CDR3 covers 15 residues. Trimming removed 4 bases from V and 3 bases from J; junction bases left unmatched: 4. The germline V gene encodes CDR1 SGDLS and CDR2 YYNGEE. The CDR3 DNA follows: TGTGCCAGCAGCTCCCGACAGGGGGACACCGGGGAGCTGTTTTTT. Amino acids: CASSSRQGDTGELFF.